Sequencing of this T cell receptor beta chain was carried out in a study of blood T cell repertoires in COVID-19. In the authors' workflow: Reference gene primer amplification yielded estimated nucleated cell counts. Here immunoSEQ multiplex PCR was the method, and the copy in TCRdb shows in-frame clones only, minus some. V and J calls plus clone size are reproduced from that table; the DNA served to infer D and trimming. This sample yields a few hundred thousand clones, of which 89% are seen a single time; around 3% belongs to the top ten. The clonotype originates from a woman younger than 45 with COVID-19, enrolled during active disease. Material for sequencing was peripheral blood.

CDR3 sequence: CAWSEYKVREHQETQYF. CDR3 bases: TGTGCCTGGAGCGAATATAAAGTCCGGGAGCACCAAGAGACCCAGTACTTC. The rearrangement joins TRBV30 to TRBJ2-5, with D tentatively TRBD2 (6 bases). Germline V gene lookup returns CDR1 GTSNPN and CDR2 SVGIG (reference sequence). The CDR3 is 17 amino acids. V was cut by 3 bases and J by 0 bases, with 20 bases left in between.